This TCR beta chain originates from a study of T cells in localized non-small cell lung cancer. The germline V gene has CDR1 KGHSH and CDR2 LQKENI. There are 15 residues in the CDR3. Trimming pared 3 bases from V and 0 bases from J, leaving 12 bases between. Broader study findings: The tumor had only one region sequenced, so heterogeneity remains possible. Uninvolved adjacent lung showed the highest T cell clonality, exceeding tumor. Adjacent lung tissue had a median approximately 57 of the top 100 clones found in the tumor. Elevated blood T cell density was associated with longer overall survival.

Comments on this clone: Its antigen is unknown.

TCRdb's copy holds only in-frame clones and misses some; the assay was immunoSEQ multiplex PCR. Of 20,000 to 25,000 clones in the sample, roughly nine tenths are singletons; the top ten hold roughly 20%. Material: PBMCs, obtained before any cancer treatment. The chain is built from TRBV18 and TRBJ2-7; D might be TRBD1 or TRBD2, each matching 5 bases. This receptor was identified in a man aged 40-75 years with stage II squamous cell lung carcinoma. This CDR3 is CASSPTAGGSYEQYF. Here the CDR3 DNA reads TGTGCCAGCTCACCGACAGCCGGAGGCTCCTACGAGCAGTACTTC.